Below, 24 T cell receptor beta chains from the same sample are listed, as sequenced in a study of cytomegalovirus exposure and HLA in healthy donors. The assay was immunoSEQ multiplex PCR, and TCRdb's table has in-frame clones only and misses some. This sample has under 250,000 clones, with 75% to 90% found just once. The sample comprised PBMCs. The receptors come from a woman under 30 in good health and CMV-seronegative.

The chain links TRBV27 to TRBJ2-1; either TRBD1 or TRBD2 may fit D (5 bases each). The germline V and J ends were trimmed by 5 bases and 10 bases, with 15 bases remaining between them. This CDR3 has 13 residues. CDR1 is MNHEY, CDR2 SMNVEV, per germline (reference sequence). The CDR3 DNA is TGTGCCAGCAGTCAGGGCCGGGGTATCGAGCAGTTCTTC. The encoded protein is CASSQGRGIEQFF.

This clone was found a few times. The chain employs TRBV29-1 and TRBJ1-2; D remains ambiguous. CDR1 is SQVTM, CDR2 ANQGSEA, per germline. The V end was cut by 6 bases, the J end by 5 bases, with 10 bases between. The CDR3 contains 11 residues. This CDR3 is CSVSDGYGYTF. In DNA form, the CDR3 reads TGCAGCGTGTCGGACGGGTATGGCTACACCTTC.

CDR3 protein: CAWSATGARGNTIYF. The CDR3 bases are TGTGCCTGGAGTGCTACAGGGGCACGGGGAAACACCATATATTTT. The rearrangement joins TRBV30 to TRBJ1-3, with 7 positions matching TRBD1. The CDR3 totals 15 residues. Trimming at V came to 1 base and at J to 4 bases, leaving 7 bases not matched to a gene. Germline lookup yields CDR1 GTSNPN and CDR2 SVGIG (reference sequence).

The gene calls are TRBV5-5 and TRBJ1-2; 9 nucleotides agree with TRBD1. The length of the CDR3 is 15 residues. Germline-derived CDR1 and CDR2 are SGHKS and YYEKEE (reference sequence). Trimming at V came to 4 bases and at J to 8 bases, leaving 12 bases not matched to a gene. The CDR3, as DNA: TGTGCCAGCAGCCCAAGGACAGGGGCGTTGGGGGGCTACACCTTC. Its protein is CASSPRTGALGGYTF.

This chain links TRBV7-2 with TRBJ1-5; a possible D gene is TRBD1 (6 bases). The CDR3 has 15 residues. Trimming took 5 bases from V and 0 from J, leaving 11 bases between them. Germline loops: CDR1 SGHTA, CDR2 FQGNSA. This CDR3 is CASSLGHHSNQPQHF. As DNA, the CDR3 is TGTGCCAGCAGCCTGGGACATCATAGCAATCAGCCCCAGCATTTT. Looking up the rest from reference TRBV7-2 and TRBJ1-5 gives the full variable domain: GAGVSQSPSNKVTEKGKDVELRCDPISGHTALYWYRQSLGQGLEFLIYFQGNSAPDKSGLPSDRFSAERTGGSVSTLTIQRTQQEDSAVYLCASSLGHHSNQPQHFGDGTRLSIL.

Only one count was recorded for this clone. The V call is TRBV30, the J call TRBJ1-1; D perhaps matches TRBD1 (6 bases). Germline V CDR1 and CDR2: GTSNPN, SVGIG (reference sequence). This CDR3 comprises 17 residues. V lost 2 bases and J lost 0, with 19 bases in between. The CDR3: CAWSIPMGGALNTEAFF. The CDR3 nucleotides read TGTGCCTGGAGTATCCCGATGGGGGGGGCTCTGAACACTGAAGCTTTCTTT. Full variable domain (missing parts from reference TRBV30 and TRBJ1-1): SQTIHQWPATLVQPVGSPLSLECTVEGTSNPNLYWYRQAAGRGLQLLFYSVGIGQISSEVPQNLSASRPQDRQFILSSKKLLLSDSGFYLCAWSIPMGGALNTEAFFGQGTRLTVV.

The CDR3 sequence: CASSYRLDGGELFF. In DNA form, the CDR3 reads TGTGCCAGCAGTTACAGACTAGATGGCGGGGAGCTGTTTTTT. The rearrangement uses TRBV6-5 and TRBJ2-2, with D perhaps matching TRBD2 (6 bases). Germline values: CDR1 MNHEY, CDR2 SVGAGI. This CDR3 spans 14 amino acids. V was clipped by 2 bases and J by 7 bases, with 11 bases between them.

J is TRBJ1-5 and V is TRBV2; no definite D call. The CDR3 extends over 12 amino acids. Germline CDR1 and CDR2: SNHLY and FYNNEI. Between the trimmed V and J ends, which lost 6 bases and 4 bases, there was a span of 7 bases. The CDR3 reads CASRVENQPQHF. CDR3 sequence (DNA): TGTGCCAGCAGGGTGGAGAATCAGCCCCAGCATTTT.

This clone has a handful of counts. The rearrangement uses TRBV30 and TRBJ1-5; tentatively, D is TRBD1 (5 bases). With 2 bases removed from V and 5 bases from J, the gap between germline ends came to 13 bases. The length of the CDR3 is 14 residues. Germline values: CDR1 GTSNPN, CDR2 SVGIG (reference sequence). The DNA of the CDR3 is TGTGCCTGGAGTAAGGGGTCAAGCCATCAGCCCCAGCATTTT. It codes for CAWSKGSSHQPQHF.

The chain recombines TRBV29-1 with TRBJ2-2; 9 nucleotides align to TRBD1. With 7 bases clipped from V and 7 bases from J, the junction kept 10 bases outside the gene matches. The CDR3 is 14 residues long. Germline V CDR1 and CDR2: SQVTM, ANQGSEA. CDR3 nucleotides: TGCAGCGCCGTAGGGGACAGGGATAACGGGGAGCTGTTTTTT. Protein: CSAVGDRDNGELFF.

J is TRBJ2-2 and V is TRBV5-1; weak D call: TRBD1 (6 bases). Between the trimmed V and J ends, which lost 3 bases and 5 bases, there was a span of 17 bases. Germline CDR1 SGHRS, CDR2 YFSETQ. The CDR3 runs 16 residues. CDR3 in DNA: TGCGCCAGCAGCTCGGAGATGGGGGCGCGGACCGGGGAGCTGTTTTTT. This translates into CASSSEMGARTGELFF.

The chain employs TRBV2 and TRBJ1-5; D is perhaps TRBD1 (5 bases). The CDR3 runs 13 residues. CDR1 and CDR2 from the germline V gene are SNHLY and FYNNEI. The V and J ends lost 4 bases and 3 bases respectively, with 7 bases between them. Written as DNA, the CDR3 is TGTGCCAGCAGTGGGGGCCACAATCAGCCCCAGCATTTT. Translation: CASSGGHNQPQHF.

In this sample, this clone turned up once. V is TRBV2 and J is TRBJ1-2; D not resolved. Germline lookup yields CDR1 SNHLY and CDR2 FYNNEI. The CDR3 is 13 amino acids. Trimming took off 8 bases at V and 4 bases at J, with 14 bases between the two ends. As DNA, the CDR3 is TGTGCCAGCCACTCTGGTTCCGGCTATGGCTACACCTTC. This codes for CASHSGSGYGYTF.

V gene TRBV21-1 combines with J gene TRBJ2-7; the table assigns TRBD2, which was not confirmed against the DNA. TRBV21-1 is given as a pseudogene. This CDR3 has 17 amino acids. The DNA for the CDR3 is TGTGCCAGCAGCAAAGGGATCCGAGCGGGTTCATCCTACGAGCAGTACTTC. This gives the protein CASSKGIRAGSSYEQYF.

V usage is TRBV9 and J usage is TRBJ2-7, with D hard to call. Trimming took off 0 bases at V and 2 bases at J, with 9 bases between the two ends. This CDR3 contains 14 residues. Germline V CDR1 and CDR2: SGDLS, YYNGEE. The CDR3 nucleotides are TGTGCCAGCAGCGTAGCGGCATACACCTACGAGCAGTACTTC. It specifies CASSVAAYTYEQYF.

The chain's CDR3 is CASGTGNYGYTF. Here the CDR3 DNA reads TGTGCCAGCGGGACAGGGAACTATGGCTACACCTTC. The chain recombines TRBV28 with TRBJ1-2; 9 positions match TRBD1. The CDR3 is made up of 12 amino acids. V was clipped by 8 bases and J by 2 bases; unmatched bases: 0. Germline assignment: CDR1 MDHEN and CDR2 SYDVKM.

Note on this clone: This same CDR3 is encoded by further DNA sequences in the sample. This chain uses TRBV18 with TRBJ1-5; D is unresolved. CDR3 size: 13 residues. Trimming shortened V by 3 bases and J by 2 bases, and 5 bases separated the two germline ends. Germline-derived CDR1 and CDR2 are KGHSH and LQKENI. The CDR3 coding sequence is TGTGCCAGCTCACCGGGAGGCAATCAGCCCCAGCATTTT. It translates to CASSPGGNQPQHF. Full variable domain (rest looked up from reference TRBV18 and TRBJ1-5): NAGVMQNPRHLVRRRGQEARLRCSPMKGHSHVYWYRQLPEEGLKFMVYLQKENIIDESGMPKERFSAEFPKEGPSILRIQQVVRGDSAAYFCASSPGGNQPQHFGDGTRLSIL.

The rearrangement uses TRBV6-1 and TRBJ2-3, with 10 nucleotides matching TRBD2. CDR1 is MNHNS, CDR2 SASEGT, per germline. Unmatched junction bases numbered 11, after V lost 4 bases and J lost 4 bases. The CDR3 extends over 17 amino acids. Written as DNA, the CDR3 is TGTGCCAGCAGTGTGAGTACTAGCGGGATTCTGCCAGATACGCAGTATTTT. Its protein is CASSVSTSGILPDTQYF.

The CDR3: CSVEDLQGSEQYF. For the CDR3, the DNA is TGCAGCGTTGAAGATCTACAGGGGAGTGAGCAGTACTTC. The chain carries TRBV29-1 and TRBJ2-7; TRBD1 aligns across 7 bases. V was pared by 0 bases and J by 7 bases, with 6 bases of the junction left unmatched. Germline CDR1 SQVTM, CDR2 ANQGSEA. The CDR3 is 13 amino acids.

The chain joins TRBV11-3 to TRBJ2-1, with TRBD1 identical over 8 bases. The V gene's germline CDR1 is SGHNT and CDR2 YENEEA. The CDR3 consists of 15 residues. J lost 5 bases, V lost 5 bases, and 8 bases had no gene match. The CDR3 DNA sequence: TGTGCCAGCAGCCTCGGGACAGGTCTCAACAATGAGCAGTTCTTC. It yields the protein CASSLGTGLNNEQFF.

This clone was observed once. CDR3 protein: CASSLSDLEEKLFF. CDR3 DNA sequence: TGTGCCAGCAGCTTGTCTGATCTGGAGGAAAAACTGTTTTTT. The chain carries TRBV5-8 and TRBJ1-4; D gene ambiguous. CDR1 SGHTS and CDR2 YDEGEE come from the germline V gene. The V gene lost 1 base and the J gene lost 8 bases, with 12 bases spanning the gap. The CDR3 loop spans 14 amino acids.

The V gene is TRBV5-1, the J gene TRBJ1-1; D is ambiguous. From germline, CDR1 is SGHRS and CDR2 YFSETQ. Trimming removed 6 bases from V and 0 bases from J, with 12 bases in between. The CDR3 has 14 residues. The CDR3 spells CASKEELLNTEAFF. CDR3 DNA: TGCGCCAGCAAAGAAGAGCTCCTGAACACTGAAGCTTTCTTT.

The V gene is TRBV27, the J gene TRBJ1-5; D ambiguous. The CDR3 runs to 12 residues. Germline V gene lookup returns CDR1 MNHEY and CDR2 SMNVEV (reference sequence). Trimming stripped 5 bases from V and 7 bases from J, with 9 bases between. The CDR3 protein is CASSLPGQPQHF. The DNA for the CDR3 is TGTGCCAGCAGTCTCCCCGGGCAGCCCCAGCATTTT.

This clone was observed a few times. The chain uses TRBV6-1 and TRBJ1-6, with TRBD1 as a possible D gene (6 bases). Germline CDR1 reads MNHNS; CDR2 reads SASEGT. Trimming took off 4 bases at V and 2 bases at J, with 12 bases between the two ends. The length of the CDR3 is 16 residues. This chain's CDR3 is CASSGHRETYNSPLHF. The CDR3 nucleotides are TGTGCCAGCAGTGGACACAGGGAGACCTATAATTCACCCCTCCACTTT.